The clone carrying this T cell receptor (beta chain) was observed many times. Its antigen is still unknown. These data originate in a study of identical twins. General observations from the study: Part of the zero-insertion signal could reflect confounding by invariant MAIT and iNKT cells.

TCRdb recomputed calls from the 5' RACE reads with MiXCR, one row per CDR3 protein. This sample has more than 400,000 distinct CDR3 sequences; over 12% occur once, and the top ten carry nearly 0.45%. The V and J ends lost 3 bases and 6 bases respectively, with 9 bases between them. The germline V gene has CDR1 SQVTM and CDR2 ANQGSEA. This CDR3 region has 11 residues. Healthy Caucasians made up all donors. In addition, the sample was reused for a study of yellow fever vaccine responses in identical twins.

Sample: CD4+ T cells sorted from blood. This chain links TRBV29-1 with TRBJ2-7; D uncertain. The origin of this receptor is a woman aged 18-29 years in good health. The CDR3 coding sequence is TGCAGCGTTGATCTTCTGGGCGAGCAGTACTTC. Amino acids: CSVDLLGEQYF.